The following is a TCR beta chain sequence with its context. Antigen: not known. The record originates from a study of T cell responses to AZD1222 COVID-19 vaccine. The method was immunoSEQ multiplex PCR; TCRdb's version includes in-frame clones alone and lacks a portion of them. The sample comprises approximately 100,000 clones, about 89% of which are singletons, and approximately 4.8% rests with the top ten. Study results and caveats: The study found Spike-specific TCR breadth and depth rose after two AZD1222 doses. At baseline, seropositivity was found in only a handful of AZD1222 recipients.

J lost 6 bases, V lost 6 bases, and 12 bases had no gene match. The CDR3 loop spans 15 amino acids. Germline CDR1 MNHEY, CDR2 SVGAGI. The source material was peripheral blood, sampled on day 0 of AZD1222 vaccination. The chain carries TRBV6-5 and TRBJ2-7; the match to TRBD1 covers 9 bases. The sequence was obtained from an adult in good health. CDR3 in DNA: TGTGCCAGCAGAATTACCTCACAGGGGGCCGGCGAGCAGTACTTC. It specifies CASRITSQGAGEQYF.